A single sample gave rise to the 10 T cell receptor beta chains below, sequenced in a study of T cell clones after liver transplantation. TCRdb keeps only in-frame clones here, not all; method: immunoSEQ multiplex PCR. The sample records 7,000 to 9,500 clones, almost 80% being singletons. Sequencing used CD8+ T cells from blood, obtained at the 22-month timepoint. The receptors originated from a human patient who received a liver transplant. Some T cells here may be from the graft donor.

The chain combines TRBV6-6 with TRBJ2-7; D uncertain. The ends were cut back, 6 bases at V and 4 bases at J, with 19 bases in the middle. The germline V gene encodes CDR1 MNHNY and CDR2 SVGAGI (reference sequence). CDR3 length: 15 amino acids. The CDR3 region has the DNA TGTGCCAGCAGATCCTTAAGGCAGGATTCGTACGAGCAGTACTTC. Amino acid sequence: CASRSLRQDSYEQYF.

The V gene is TRBV19, the J gene TRBJ1-6; D not certain. The V end lost 3 bases, the J end lost 8 bases, and 11 bases lay between the germline ends. The CDR3 has 14 amino acids. Looked up from germline, CDR1 is LNHDA and CDR2 is SQIVND (reference sequence). CDR3 amino acids: CASSMGSSYSPLHF. For the CDR3, the DNA is TGTGCCAGTAGTATGGGGTCCTCTTATTCACCCCTCCACTTT.

This chain connects TRBV5-4 to TRBJ1-4; TRBD1 might be the D (5 bases). Deletions cut 4 bases from V and 6 bases from J, with 16 bases between. CDR1 is SGHNT, CDR2 YYREEE, per germline (reference sequence). The CDR3 length is 15 residues. The CDR3 sequence: CASSDTQDTHEKLFF. DNA for the CDR3: TGTGCCAGCAGCGACACGCAGGACACACATGAAAAACTGTTTTTT.

V gene TRBV6-1 combines with J gene TRBJ1-5; tentative D call: TRBD1 (5 bases). With 6 bases removed from V and 6 bases from J, the gap between germline ends came to 15 bases. Germline V gene lookup returns CDR1 MNHNS and CDR2 SASEGT. This CDR3 has 14 amino acids. This chain's CDR3 is CASSEAGTTQPQHF. CDR3 sequence (DNA): TGTGCCAGCAGCGAGGCGGGGACGACTCAGCCCCAGCATTTT.

The chain joins TRBV9 to TRBJ2-3, with D perhaps matching TRBD2 (6 bases). Germline loops: CDR1 SGDLS, CDR2 YYNGEE. This CDR3 is 16 amino acids long. V was clipped by 5 bases and J by 4 bases, with 20 bases between them. DNA of the CDR3: TGTGCCAGCAGTTCGACTAGGACCATGAAGGCAGATACGCAGTATTTT. Translating gives CASSSTRTMKADTQYF.

This chain connects TRBV6-5 to TRBJ1-5; D is unresolved. The length of the CDR3 is 13 residues. The germline V gene encodes CDR1 MNHEY and CDR2 SVGAGI. Trimming left V 2 bases short and J 1 base short, with 3 bases between. This CDR3 reads CASSYDSNQPQHF. The DNA of the CDR3 is TGTGCCAGCAGTTACGACAGCAATCAGCCCCAGCATTTT.

The V call is TRBV6-5, the J call TRBJ2-1; D ambiguous. Trimming pared 0 bases from V and 6 bases from J, leaving 6 bases between. This CDR3 is built from 13 residues. Germline V gives CDR1 MNHEY, CDR2 SVGAGI. CDR3 sequence (DNA): TGTGCCAGCAGTTACTCCCAAGCCAATGAGCAGTTCTTC. It codes for CASSYSQANEQFF.

The CDR3 DNA reads TGTGCCAGCAGACTACCGGGACTACACCAAAGGAATGAGCAGTTCTTC. Protein: CASRLPGLHQRNEQFF. This chain joins TRBV7-9 and TRBJ2-1; TRBD2 agrees at 7 bases. Losses at the gene ends were 6 bases for V and 7 bases for J; bases not matched to a gene: 15. CDR3 length: 16 amino acids. In germline, CDR1 is SEHNR, CDR2 FQNEAQ (reference sequence).

The chain is built from TRBV11-3 and TRBJ2-7; TRBD1 agrees at 7 bases. CDR3 length: 13 residues. The J segment lost 3 bases and the V segment lost 4 bases, leaving 3 bases of the junction unmatched. Germline values: CDR1 SGHNT, CDR2 YENEEA. The CDR3 nucleotides are TGTGCCAGCAGCTCCCGGGACAGCTACGAGCAGTACTTC. It specifies CASSSRDSYEQYF.

The V gene is TRBV15, the J gene TRBJ1-2; tentatively, D is TRBD1 (5 bases). Germline V CDR1 and CDR2: LNHNV, YYDKDF (reference sequence). The CDR3 is 15 amino acids. V gave up 3 bases and J gave up 7 bases, with 18 bases separating them. CDR3 in DNA: TGTGCCACCAGCAGGGCGCGGGACGTCGACTTTGGCTACACCTTC. This encodes CATSRARDVDFGYTF. The variable domain in full, completed from reference TRBV15 and TRBJ1-2, reads DAMVIQNPRYQVTQFGKPVTLSCSQTLNHNVMYWYQQKSSQAPKLLFHYYDKDFNNEADTPDNFQSRRPNTSFCFLDIRSPGLGDTAMYLCATSRARDVDFGYTFGSGTRLTVV.